This note documents a single TCR beta chain sequence. As yet, its antigen is unknown. The data derive from a study of STAT5B mutations in CD4+ large granular lymphocyte leukemia. Study in general: The CDR3 'QG' motif was associated with a particular HLA allele among healthy donors. Overall study results and limits: Compared with healthy controls (2/35), patient top clones favored TRBV06 (8/27).

Control samples were healthy donors' buffy coats. The V and J ends lost 2 bases and 3 bases respectively, with 7 bases between them. The CDR3 is 13 amino acids. Germline CDR1 MNHEY, CDR2 SVGAGI. Under the authors' procedure: Lowest detectable productive clonotype frequency was 2.59 x 10-5. Only in-frame clones appear in the TCRdb table, and some are missing; sequencing was by immunoSEQ multiplex PCR. D and trimming come from the DNA, and the V and J calls and clone size come from that table. The sample contains under 50,000 clones, 84% of which appear only once. The source is a human donor in good health. The V and J genes are TRBV6-5 and TRBJ1-1; tentative D call: TRBD1 (6 bases). Material: CD4+ T cells from blood buffy coats. CDR3 DNA sequence: TGTGCCAGCAGTTACAGGACAGACACTGAAGCTTTCTTT. It encodes CASSYRTDTEAFF.